This T cell receptor beta chain appears in the sequencing data of a study of blood T cell repertoires in COVID-19. As for the study in general: Sites across the United States, Italy and Spain contributed samples from acute and convalescent COVID-19. Nucleic acid was either cDNA or gDNA, and it came from T cells, B-cell-depleted T cells, or PBMCs.

The CDR3 runs to 13 residues. V shed 0 bases and J shed 6 bases, with 10 bases lying between them. The germline CDR1 and CDR2 sequences are SGHRS and YFSETQ. Original analysis: Nucleated cell counts were estimated from reference gene primer amplification. Data came from immunoSEQ multiplex PCR; TCRdb stores just in-frame clones and leaves some out. V and J calls and clone size follow that table, whereas D and trimming were derived from the DNA. This sample carries under 100,000 clones, around four fifths of them seen once, and the ten largest clones take 12%. The sequencing sample was made of peripheral blood. The chain uses TRBV5-1 and TRBJ2-7; no reliable D call. This receptor was identified in a woman in her 70s with active or convalescent COVID-19. This CDR3 is CASSLGGFSEQYF. CDR3 nucleotides: TGCGCCAGCAGCTTGGGCGGATTCTCCGAGCAGTACTTC.